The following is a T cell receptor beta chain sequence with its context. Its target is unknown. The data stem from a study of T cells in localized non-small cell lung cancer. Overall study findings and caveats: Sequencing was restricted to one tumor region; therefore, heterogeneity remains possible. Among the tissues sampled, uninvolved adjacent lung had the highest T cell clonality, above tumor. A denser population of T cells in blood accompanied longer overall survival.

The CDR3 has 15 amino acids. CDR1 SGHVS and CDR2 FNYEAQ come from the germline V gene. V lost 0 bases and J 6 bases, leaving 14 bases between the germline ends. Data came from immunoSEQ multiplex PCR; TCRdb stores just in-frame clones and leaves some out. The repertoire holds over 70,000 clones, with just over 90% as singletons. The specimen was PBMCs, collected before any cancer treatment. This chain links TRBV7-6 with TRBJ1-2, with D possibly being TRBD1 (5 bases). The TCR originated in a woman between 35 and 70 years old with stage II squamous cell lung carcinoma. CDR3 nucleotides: TGTGCCAGCAGCTTAGCTGCGGGGGGTAGGGATGGCTACACCTTC. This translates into CASSLAAGGRDGYTF.